This T cell receptor (beta chain) was documented in a study of blood T cell repertoires in COVID-19. The wider study: The United States, Italy and Spain supplied acute and convalescent COVID-19 samples. From T cells, B-cell-depleted T cells, or PBMCs came the material, which was cDNA or gDNA.

Original analysis: For nucleated cells, counts were estimated from reference gene primer amplification. Measured with immunoSEQ multiplex PCR; TCRdb has only the in-frame clones, and not every one. V and J calls and clone size are given by that table; D and trimming were obtained from the DNA. The sample records approximately 150,000 clones, around 82% being singletons. Points on this clone: A read error may produce the germline difference seen at one junction end.

This CDR3 has 15 residues. The germline V gene encodes CDR1 LNHDA and CDR2 SQIVND (reference sequence). This clonotype originated in a woman over 75 with acute or convalescent COVID-19. The sample was peripheral blood. The chain combines TRBV19 with TRBJ2-7; TRBD1 agrees at 7 bases. CDR3 protein: CASSLDRAILDEQYF. In DNA form, the CDR3 reads TGTGCCAGTAGTTTAGACAGGGCAATTCTCGACGAGCAGTACTTC.